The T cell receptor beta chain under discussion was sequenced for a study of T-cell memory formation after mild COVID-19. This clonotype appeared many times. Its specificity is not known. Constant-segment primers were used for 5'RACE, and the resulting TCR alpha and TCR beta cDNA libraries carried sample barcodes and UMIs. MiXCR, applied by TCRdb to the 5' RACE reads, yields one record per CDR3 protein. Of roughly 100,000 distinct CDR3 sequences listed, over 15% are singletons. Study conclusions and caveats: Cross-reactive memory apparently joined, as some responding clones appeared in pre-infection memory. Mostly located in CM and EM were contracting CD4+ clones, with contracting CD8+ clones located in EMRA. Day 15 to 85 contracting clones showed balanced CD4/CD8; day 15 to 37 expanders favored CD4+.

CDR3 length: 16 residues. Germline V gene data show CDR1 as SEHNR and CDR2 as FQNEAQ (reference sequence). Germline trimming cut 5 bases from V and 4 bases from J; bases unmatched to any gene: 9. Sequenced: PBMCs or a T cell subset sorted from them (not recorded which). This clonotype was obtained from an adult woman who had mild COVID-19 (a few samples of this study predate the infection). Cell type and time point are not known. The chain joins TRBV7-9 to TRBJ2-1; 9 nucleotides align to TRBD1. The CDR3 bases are TGTGCCAGCAGCCCCGGACAGGGGAACTTTTACAATGAGCAGTTCTTC. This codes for CASSPGQGNFYNEQFF.